This T cell receptor beta chain was captured in a study of cytomegalovirus exposure and HLA in healthy donors. Study results and limitations: The study designated around 150 TCR beta chains cytomegalovirus-associated.

As concerns this clone: The antigen is not known.

PCR involved 60 Vbeta and 13 Jbeta primers. TCRdb keeps only in-frame clones here, not all; method: immunoSEQ multiplex PCR. Here the sample spans about 200,000 clones, roughly 86% being singletons. The source material was PBMCs. This receptor was identified in a man aged 35-49 years in good health and CMV-seropositive.

In DNA form, the CDR3 reads TGTGCCAGCAGCACGCAGGGGGCTAGCGGATACACAGATACGCAGTATTTT. Translation gives CASSTQGASGYTDTQYF. The chain employs TRBV11-2 and TRBJ2-3, with D perhaps TRBD1 (8 bases). The length of the CDR3 is 17 residues. Germline CDR1 reads SGHAT; CDR2 reads FQNNGV. The V end was cut by 5 bases, the J end by 2 bases, with 20 bases between.